This is a list of T cell receptor beta chains from one sample in a study of T cell repertoires in cytomegalovirus infection. No antigen has been identified for these receptors. TCRdb reprocessed the reads via MiXCR and lists one record per CDR3 protein. The data contain under 300,000 distinct CDR3 sequences, 20% to 25% of them singletons. The source was cultured PBMCs, collected from culture after CMV antigen stimulation. The receptors were gathered from a human donor in good health (CMV status not recorded). Some clones in this sample may be carry-over from other donors' samples. Each CDR3 is given with its conserved first and last residue. The D gene is left open where the match is weak. The size of a clone is reported for some rows only, either as once, few or many, or as a class for expanded clones.

>TRBJ1-1|TRBD1|few|TRBV7-8|12
CASSSDRGEAFF
TGTGCCAGCAGCTCGGACAGGGGTGAAGCTTTCTTT
>TRBJ1-1|TRBD1|.|TRBV4-1|15
CASSTRTGSRTEAFF
TGCGCCAGCAGCACCCGGACAGGATCCAGGACTGAAGCTTTCTTT
>TRBJ1-5|.|many|TRBV12-3/TRBV12-4|16
CASSFNREVLGQPQHF
TGTGCCAGCAGTTTTAATCGGGAGGTCCTCGGCCAGCCCCAGCATTTT
>TRBJ1-1|.|.|TRBV10-3|14
CAISGMTVNTEAFF
TGTGCCATCTCCGGAATGACAGTAAACACTGAAGCTTTCTTT
>TRBJ1-6|.|many|TRBV4-2|15
CASSQTRDLGGPLHF
TGTGCCAGCAGCCAGACACGGGACCTAGGGGGACCCCTCCACTTT
>TRBJ2-4|TRBD2|.|TRBV6-2/TRBV6-3|17
CASSPGLAGAGVNIQYF
TGTGCCAGCAGTCCGGGACTAGCGGGAGCGGGGGTAAACATTCAGTACTTC
>TRBJ1-3|.|.|TRBV6-6|15
CASSFSTGSGNTIYF
TGTGCCAGCAGTTTCAGTACAGGCTCTGGAAACACCATATATTTT
>TRBJ1-1|.|many|TRBV12-3/TRBV12-4|12
CASSYRSPEAFF
TGTGCCAGCAGTTACAGGTCCCCTGAAGCTTTCTTT
>TRBJ2-3|.|many|TRBV7-2|15
CASSLAGVPTDTQYF
TGTGCCAGCAGCTTAGCGGGGGTACCCACAGATACGCAGTATTTT
>TRBJ1-1|.|many|TRBV10-2|14
CASRAMVKNTEAFF
TGCGCCAGCAGGGCAATGGTTAAGAACACTGAAGCTTTCTTT
>TRBJ2-1|TRBD1|many|TRBV7-9|17
CASSSSGQGALVNEQFF
TGTGCCAGCAGCTCGTCGGGACAGGGGGCGCTGGTCAATGAGCAGTTCTTC
>TRBJ2-1|TRBD2|few|TRBV20-1|12
CSFQRELNEQFF
TGCAGTTTTCAGCGGGAGCTGAATGAGCAGTTCTTC
>TRBJ2-1|.|few|TRBV20-1|13
CSVSRHSGDEQFF
TGCAGTGTTTCCAGGCACTCAGGGGATGAGCAGTTCTTC
>TRBJ2-1|.|.|TRBV24-1|14
CATKGASQNNEQFF
TGTGCCACAAAGGGAGCGTCCCAGAACAATGAGCAGTTCTTC
>TRBJ2-1|.|.|TRBV30|15
CAWSVGSQLNNEQFF
TGTGCCTGGAGTGTAGGCAGCCAACTTAACAATGAGCAGTTCTTC
>TRBJ2-2|.|few|TRBV12-3/TRBV12-4|16
CASSSFSGSNTGELFF
TGTGCCAGCAGCTCTTTCTCGGGATCGAACACCGGGGAGCTGTTTTTT
>TRBJ2-7|.|few|TRBV6-2/TRBV6-3|12
CASHGGTYEQYF
TGTGCCAGCCATGGAGGGACCTACGAGCAGTACTTC
>TRBJ2-3|.|.|TRBV12-3/TRBV12-4|16
CASGKGTLTSTDTQYF
TGTGCCAGCGGGAAAGGGACTTTGACTAGCACAGATACGCAGTATTTT
>TRBJ1-6|TRBD1|few|TRBV7-2|15
CASSLSSGQGFSLHF
TGTGCCAGCAGCTTATCGTCGGGACAGGGTTTCTCCCTCCACTTT
>TRBJ2-1|.|.|TRBV10-3|11
CAIGTDNEQFF
TGTGCCATCGGGACTGACAATGAGCAGTTCTTC
>TRBJ1-5|.|many|TRBV27|18
CASAKSLGAGEGNQPQHF
TGTGCCAGCGCCAAATCCCTTGGGGCCGGGGAGGGCAATCAGCCCCAGCATTTT
>TRBJ2-7|.|.|TRBV20-1|16
CSARLQPLQNTYEQYF
TGCAGTGCTAGACTTCAGCCACTCCAAAATACCTACGAGCAGTACTTC
>TRBJ2-6|.|few|TRBV12-3/TRBV12-4|18
CASSLRVGRTRGANVLTF
TGTGCCAGCAGTTTACGGGTTGGTCGGACCCGTGGGGCCAACGTCCTGACTTTC
>TRBJ1-2|.|.|TRBV27|14
CATRPGGFNYGYTF
TGTGCCACCCGCCCGGGGGGCTTTAACTATGGCTACACCTTC
>TRBJ1-2|TRBD1|many|TRBV7-2|13
CASSSPRQGPATF
TGTGCCAGCAGTAGTCCTAGACAGGGACCTGCCACCTTC
>TRBJ2-1|TRBD1|.|TRBV19|16
CASSPLLGGQYNEQFF
TGTGCCAGTAGTCCCCTCCTTGGGGGACAGTACAATGAGCAGTTCTTC
>TRBJ1-6|.|few|TRBV20-1|16
CSAREGLAFNNSPLHF
TGCAGTGCTAGAGAGGGCCTAGCCTTCAATAATTCACCCCTCCACTTT
>TRBJ2-1|.|.|TRBV5-6|15
CASIEGGYSYNEQFF
TGTGCCAGCATCGAAGGCGGTTACTCCTACAATGAGCAGTTCTTC
>TRBJ1-1|.|.|TRBV10-3|13
CAISVVGNTEAFF
TGTGCCATCAGTGTGGTGGGAAACACTGAAGCTTTCTTT
>TRBJ2-7|TRBD1|many|TRBV7-2|15
CASSINRDRVYEQYF
TGTGCCAGCAGCATAAACCGGGACAGGGTCTACGAGCAGTACTTC
>TRBJ2-2|.|many|TRBV4-1|14
CASSHGLDNGELFF
TGCGCCAGCAGCCACGGACTGGATAACGGGGAGCTGTTTTTT
>TRBJ1-2|.|few|TRBV7-9|14
CASSTRNLNYGYTF
TGTGCCAGCAGCACTAGAAACCTAAACTATGGCTACACCTTC
>TRBJ2-2|.|.|TRBV12-5|16
CASGLVAGQYTGELFF
TGTGCTAGTGGTTTGGTAGCGGGACAATACACCGGGGAGCTGTTTTTT
>TRBJ2-1|.|many|TRBV7-2|11
CASSRGVEQFF
TGTGCCAGCAGCCGAGGGGTTGAGCAGTTCTTC
>TRBJ2-1|TRBD2|few|TRBV6-1|19
CASSPDRAASGRPYNEQFF
TGTGCCAGCAGCCCCGACAGGGCGGCTAGCGGGAGGCCCTACAATGAGCAGTTCTTC
>TRBJ1-5|TRBD1|.|TRBV7-2|13
CASSPRQGQPQHF
TGTGCCAGCAGCCCCAGACAGGGCCAGCCCCAGCATTTT
>TRBJ2-1|TRBD2|many|TRBV7-2|18
CASSLKGGGSGSVNEQFF
TGTGCCAGCAGCTTAAAGGGGGGAGGGAGCGGGAGTGTCAATGAGCAGTTCTTC
>TRBJ2-2|TRBD1|many|TRBV7-2|16
CASSPRWTGDTGELFF
TGTGCCAGCAGCCCACGATGGACAGGGGACACCGGGGAGCTGTTTTTT
>TRBJ2-1|.|.|TRBV9|16
CASSVALEDSQNEQFF
TGTGCCAGCAGCGTAGCGTTGGAGGACAGCCAGAATGAGCAGTTCTTC
>TRBJ2-3|.|many|TRBV7-2|14
CASSQYSGTDTQYF
TGTGCCAGCAGCCAATATAGCGGCACAGATACGCAGTATTTT
>TRBJ1-1|.|.|TRBV4-1|14
CASSPSRRNTEAFF
TGCGCCAGCAGCCCATCAAGGCGAAACACTGAAGCTTTCTTT
>TRBJ2-2|.|.|TRBV7-3|11
CASASSGELFF
TGTGCCAGCGCAAGTTCCGGGGAGCTGTTTTTT
>TRBJ2-3|.|many|TRBV12-3/TRBV12-4|14
CASSPTGLGDTQYF
TGTGCCAGCAGTCCTACAGGGCTTGGAGATACGCAGTATTTT
>TRBJ2-3|.|.|TRBV6-2/TRBV6-3|14
CASSYSGPRVTQYF
TGTGCCAGCAGTTACTCCGGACCGAGAGTCACGCAGTATTTT
>TRBJ1-4|.|.|TRBV9|14
CASSVQGGWEKLFF
TGTGCCAGCAGCGTACAGGGAGGGTGGGAAAAACTGTTTTTT
>TRBJ2-2|.|many|TRBV7-2|13
CASSSRRPGELFF
TGTGCCAGCAGCTCAAGACGCCCCGGGGAGCTGTTTTTT
>TRBJ1-2|TRBD1|.|TRBV7-3|13
CASSRGQGRGYTF
TGTGCCAGCAGCCGGGGACAGGGGAGAGGCTACACCTTC
>TRBJ1-1|.|.|TRBV29-1|14
CSVVPTSPPFEAFF
TGCAGCGTTGTCCCGACCTCCCCACCTTTTGAAGCTTTCTTT
>TRBJ1-5|.|few|TRBV28|13
CASSFEGDQPQHF
TGTGCCAGCAGTTTTGAGGGAGATCAGCCCCAGCATTTT
>TRBJ2-1|.|few|TRBV10-3|14
CAISESRLVNEQFF
TGTGCCATCAGTGAGTCGCGACTAGTCAATGAGCAGTTCTTC
>TRBJ1-1|.|few|TRBV7-9|14
CASSPTGRYTEAFF
TGTGCCAGCAGCCCGACGGGGAGGTACACTGAAGCTTTCTTT
>TRBJ1-2|.|few|TRBV6-2/TRBV6-3|14
CASTIRERGYGYTF
TGTGCCAGCACAATCAGGGAGCGCGGCTATGGCTACACCTTC
>TRBJ2-1|TRBD2|few|TRBV7-3|15
CASSSRDAFGGEQFF
TGTGCCAGCAGCTCCCGGGACGCCTTCGGGGGGGAGCAGTTCTTC
>TRBJ2-1|.|few|TRBV9|15
CASSPVLSSYNEQFF
TGTGCCAGCAGCCCCGTCCTGAGCTCCTACAATGAGCAGTTCTTC
>TRBJ1-1|.|.|TRBV7-8|13
CASSLEWSGEAFF
TGTGCCAGCAGCTTAGAATGGTCCGGGGAAGCTTTCTTT
>TRBJ1-6|TRBD1|.|TRBV6-1|15
CASSEAGQGSSPLHF
TGTGCCAGCAGTGAAGCGGGACAGGGAAGTTCACCCCTCCACTTT
>TRBJ1-3|.|.|TRBV4-1|15
CASSQTTSSGNTIYF
TGCGCCAGCAGCCAAACTACAAGCTCTGGAAACACCATATATTTT
>TRBJ1-1|.|.|TRBV6-2/TRBV6-3|13
CASSYWRDTEAFF
TGTGCCAGCAGTTACTGGAGGGACACTGAAGCTTTCTTT